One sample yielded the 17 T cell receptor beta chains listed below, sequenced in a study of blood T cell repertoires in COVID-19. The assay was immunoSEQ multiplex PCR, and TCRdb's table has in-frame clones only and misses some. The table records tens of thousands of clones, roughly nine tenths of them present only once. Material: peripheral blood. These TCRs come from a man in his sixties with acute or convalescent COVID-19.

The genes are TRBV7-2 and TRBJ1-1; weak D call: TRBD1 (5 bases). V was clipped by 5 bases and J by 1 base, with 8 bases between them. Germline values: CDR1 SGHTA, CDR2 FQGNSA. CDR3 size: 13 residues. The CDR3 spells CASSEDRNTEAFF. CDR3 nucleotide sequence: TGTGCCAGCAGCGAAGACAGGAACACTGAAGCTTTCTTT. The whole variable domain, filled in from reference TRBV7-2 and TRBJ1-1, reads GAGVSQSPSNKVTEKGKDVELRCDPISGHTALYWYRQSLGQGLEFLIYFQGNSAPDKSGLPSDRFSAERTGGSVSTLTIQRTQQEDSAVYLCASSEDRNTEAFFGQGTRLTVV.

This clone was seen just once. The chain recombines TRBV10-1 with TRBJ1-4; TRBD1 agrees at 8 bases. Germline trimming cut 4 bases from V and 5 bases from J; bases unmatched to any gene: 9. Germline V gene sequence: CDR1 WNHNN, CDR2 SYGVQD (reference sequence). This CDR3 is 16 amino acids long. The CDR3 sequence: CASSVNWDRRNEKLFF. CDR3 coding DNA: TGCGCCAGCAGTGTTAATTGGGACAGGAGAAATGAAAAACTGTTTTTT.

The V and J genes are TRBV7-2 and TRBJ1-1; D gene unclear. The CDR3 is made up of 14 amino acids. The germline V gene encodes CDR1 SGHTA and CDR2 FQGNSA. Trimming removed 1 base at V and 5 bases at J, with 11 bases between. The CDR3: CASSLDLEWTEAFF. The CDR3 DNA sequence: TGTGCCAGCAGCTTAGATCTAGAATGGACTGAAGCTTTCTTT.

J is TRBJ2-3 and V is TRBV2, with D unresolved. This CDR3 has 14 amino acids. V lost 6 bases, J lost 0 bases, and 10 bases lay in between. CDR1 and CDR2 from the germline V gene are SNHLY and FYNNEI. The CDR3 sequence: CASRDSSSTDTQYF. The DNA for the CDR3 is TGTGCCAGCAGAGATAGTAGCAGCACAGATACGCAGTATTTT.

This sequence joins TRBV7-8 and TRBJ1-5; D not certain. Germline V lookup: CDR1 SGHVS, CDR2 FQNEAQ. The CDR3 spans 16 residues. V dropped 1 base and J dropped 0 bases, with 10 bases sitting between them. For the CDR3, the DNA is TGTGCCAGCAGCTTAGGGCCATTTCGTAGCAATCAGCCCCAGCATTTT. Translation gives CASSLGPFRSNQPQHF.

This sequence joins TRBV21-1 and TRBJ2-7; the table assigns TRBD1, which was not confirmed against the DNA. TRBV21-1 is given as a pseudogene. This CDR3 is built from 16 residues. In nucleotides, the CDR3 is TGTGCCAGCAGCTCAGCAGGGGGCTCCTTTTCCTACGAGCAGTACTTC. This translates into CASSSAGGSFSYEQYF.

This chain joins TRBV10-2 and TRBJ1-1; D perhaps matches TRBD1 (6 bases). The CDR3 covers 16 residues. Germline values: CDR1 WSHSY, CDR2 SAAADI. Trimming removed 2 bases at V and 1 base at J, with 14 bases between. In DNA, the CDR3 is TGCGCCAGCAGTGAGGCTCTTACAGGGACGAACACTGAAGCTTTCTTT. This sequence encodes CASSEALTGTNTEAFF.

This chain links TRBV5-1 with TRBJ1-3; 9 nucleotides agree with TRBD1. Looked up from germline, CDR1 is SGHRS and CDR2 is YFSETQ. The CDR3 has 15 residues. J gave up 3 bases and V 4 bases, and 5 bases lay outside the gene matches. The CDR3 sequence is CASSQQGANGNTIYF. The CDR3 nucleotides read TGCGCCAGCAGCCAACAGGGGGCGAATGGAAACACCATATATTTT.

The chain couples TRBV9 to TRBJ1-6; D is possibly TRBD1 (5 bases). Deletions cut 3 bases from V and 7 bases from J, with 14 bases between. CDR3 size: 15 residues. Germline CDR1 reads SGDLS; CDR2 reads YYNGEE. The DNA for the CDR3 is TGTGCCAGCAGCGCAACAGGACGGGAGAATTCACCCCTCCACTTT. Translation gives CASSATGRENSPLHF.

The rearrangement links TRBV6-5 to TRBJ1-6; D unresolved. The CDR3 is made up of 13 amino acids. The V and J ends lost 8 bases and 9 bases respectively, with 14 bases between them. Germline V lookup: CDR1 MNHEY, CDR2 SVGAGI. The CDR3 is CASFQGRSSPLHF. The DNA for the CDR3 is TGTGCCAGCTTCCAAGGGAGAAGTTCACCCCTCCACTTT.

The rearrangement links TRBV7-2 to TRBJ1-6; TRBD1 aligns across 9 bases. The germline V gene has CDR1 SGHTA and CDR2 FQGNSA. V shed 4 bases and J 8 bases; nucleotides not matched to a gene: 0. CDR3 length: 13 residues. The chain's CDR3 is CASSWTGDSPLHF. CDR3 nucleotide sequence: TGTGCCAGCAGCTGGACAGGGGATTCACCCCTCCACTTT. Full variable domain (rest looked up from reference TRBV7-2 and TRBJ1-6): GAGVSQSPSNKVTEKGKDVELRCDPISGHTALYWYRQSLGQGLEFLIYFQGNSAPDKSGLPSDRFSAERTGGSVSTLTIQRTQQEDSAVYLCASSWTGDSPLHFGNGTRLTVT.

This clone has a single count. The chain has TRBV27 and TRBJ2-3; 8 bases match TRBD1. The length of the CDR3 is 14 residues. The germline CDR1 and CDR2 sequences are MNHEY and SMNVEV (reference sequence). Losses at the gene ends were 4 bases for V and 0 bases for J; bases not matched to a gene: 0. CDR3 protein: CASSYRGSTDTQYF. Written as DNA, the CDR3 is TGTGCCAGCAGTTACAGGGGGAGCACAGATACGCAGTATTTT.

The CDR3 region has the DNA TGTGCCAGTAGTCTCGGACTAGCAGATACGCAGTATTTT. The encoded protein is CASSLGLADTQYF. The chain uses TRBV19 and TRBJ2-3, with 7 bases aligning to TRBD2. The CDR3 has 13 amino acids. Germline V gives CDR1 LNHDA, CDR2 SQIVND (reference sequence). J lost 4 bases, V lost 5 bases, and 3 bases had no gene match.

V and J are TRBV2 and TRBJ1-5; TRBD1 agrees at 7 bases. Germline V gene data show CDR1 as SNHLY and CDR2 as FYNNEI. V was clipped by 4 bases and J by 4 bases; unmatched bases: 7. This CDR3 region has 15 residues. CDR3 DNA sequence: TGTGCCAGCAGTGCGCCGGGGACAGTTAATCAGCCCCAGCATTTT. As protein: CASSAPGTVNQPQHF.

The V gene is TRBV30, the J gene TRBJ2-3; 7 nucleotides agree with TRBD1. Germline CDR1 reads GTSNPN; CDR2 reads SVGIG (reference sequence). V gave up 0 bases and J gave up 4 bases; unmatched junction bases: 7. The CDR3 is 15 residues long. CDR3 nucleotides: TGTGCCTGGAGTGTACGGCAGGGGGTATCAGATACGCAGTATTTT. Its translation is CAWSVRQGVSDTQYF. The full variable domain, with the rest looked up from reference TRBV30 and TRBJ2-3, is SQTIHQWPATLVQPVGSPLSLECTVEGTSNPNLYWYRQAAGRGLQLLFYSVGIGQISSEVPQNLSASRPQDRQFILSSKKLLLSDSGFYLCAWSVRQGVSDTQYFGPGTRLTVL.

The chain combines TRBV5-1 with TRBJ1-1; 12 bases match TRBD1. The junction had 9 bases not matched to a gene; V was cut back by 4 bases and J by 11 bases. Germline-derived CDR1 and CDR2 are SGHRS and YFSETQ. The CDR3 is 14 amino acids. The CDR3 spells CASSPGTGGSRAFF. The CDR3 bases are TGCGCCAGCAGCCCCGGGACAGGGGGCTCGAGGGCTTTCTTT.

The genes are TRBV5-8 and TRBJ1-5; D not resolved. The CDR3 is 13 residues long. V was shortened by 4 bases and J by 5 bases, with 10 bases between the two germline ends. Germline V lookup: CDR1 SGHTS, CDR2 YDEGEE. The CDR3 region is CASSQERDQPQHF. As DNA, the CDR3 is TGTGCCAGCAGCCAGGAGAGGGATCAGCCCCAGCATTTT.